Below, one T cell receptor beta chain is given with its context. Its antigen remains unknown. The data derive from a study of monozygotic twins with inflammatory bowel disease. Study results and limitations: IBD patients carried less diverse TCRbeta repertoires (inverse Simpson) than healthy co-twins. Any single strong signal or clonotype tied to IBD lacked support.

The RNA usage for each TCR library was 3500 ng of total RNA. From the 5' RACE reads, TCRdb lists one entry per CDR3 protein and no DNA. This listing includes some 160,000 distinct CDR3 sequences. CDR3 size: 15 residues. CDR1 is LNHDA, CDR2 SQIVND, per germline (reference sequence). Researchers collected over 2 ml of blood per donor. The sample consisted of blood. The chain links TRBV19 to TRBJ1-5. The TCR was taken from a human donor with ulcerative colitis or Crohn's disease, or a healthy co-twin of an affected twin (not recorded which). This CDR3 is CASSMGDLSNQPQHF.